One sample yielded the 21 T cell receptor beta chains listed below, sequenced in a study of cytomegalovirus exposure and HLA in healthy donors. Primers for the PCR totalled 60 Vbeta and 13 Jbeta. Libraries were prepared by immunoSEQ multiplex PCR; TCRdb keeps only in-frame clonotypes and omits some of them. This sample has under 40,000 clones; 80% occur once, and the top ten carry 6%. The sequencing input was PBMCs. All receptors come from a male donor in good health and CMV-seronegative.

The chain couples TRBV28 to TRBJ1-6, with a possible D match to TRBD1 (6 bases). The V gene lost 11 bases and the J gene lost 7 bases, with 15 bases spanning the gap. Germline V CDR1 and CDR2: MDHEN, SYDVKM. This CDR3 has 13 residues. This chain's CDR3 is CAVAGGFNSPLHF. Written as DNA, the CDR3 is TGTGCCGTAGCGGGGGGCTTCAATTCACCCCTCCACTTT.

The chain has TRBV28 and TRBJ2-1; D possibly corresponds to TRBD2 (5 bases). This CDR3 is built from 12 residues. The germline V gene has CDR1 MDHEN and CDR2 SYDVKM. Trimming stripped 5 bases from V and 8 bases from J, with 10 bases between. CDR3 sequence (DNA): TGTGCCAGCAGTCCTCAGGACTATGAGCAGTTCTTC. Its translation is CASSPQDYEQFF.

The rearrangement joins TRBV7-2 to TRBJ2-1; 10 bases map to TRBD2. Germline V gene data show CDR1 as SGHTA and CDR2 as FQGNSA. Trimming cost V 4 bases and J 7 bases; bases outside gene matches: 10. This CDR3 comprises 16 residues. The CDR3 spells CASSSWIAGGGNEQFF. The CDR3 DNA sequence: TGTGCCAGCAGCTCCTGGATAGCGGGGGGAGGAAATGAGCAGTTCTTC.

The CDR3 is CASSEYFETANYGYTF. CDR3 in DNA: TGTGCCAGCAGTGAATATTTCGAGACAGCTAACTATGGCTACACCTTC. The J gene is TRBJ1-2, the V gene TRBV25-1; D perhaps matches TRBD1 (5 bases). Looked up from germline, CDR1 is MGHDK and CDR2 is SYGVNS. The CDR3 contains 16 residues. V gave up 0 bases and J gave up 0 bases, with 11 bases separating them.

The CDR3 nucleotides read TGCGCCAGCAGCCAAGGGACACTTACCATCAACTATGGCTACACCTTC. It encodes CASSQGTLTINYGYTF. The rearrangement uses TRBV4-1 and TRBJ1-2, with D possibly TRBD1 on 5 matching bases. The CDR3 runs 16 residues. Trimming took off 1 base at V and 2 bases at J, with 14 bases between the two ends. Germline assignment: CDR1 MGHRA and CDR2 YSYEKL.

The rearrangement joins TRBV6-5 to TRBJ2-1, with TRBD2 matching 13 bases. The V gene's germline CDR1 is MNHEY and CDR2 SVGAGI. The CDR3 totals 15 residues. Unmatched junction bases numbered 5, after V lost 6 bases and J lost 6 bases. CDR3 region: CASSVLAGGINEQFF. CDR3 bases: TGTGCCAGCAGCGTACTAGCGGGGGGGATCAATGAGCAGTTCTTC.

The rearrangement links TRBV29-1 to TRBJ1-2, with 10 bases lining up with TRBD1. Germline assignment: CDR1 SQVTM and CDR2 ANQGSEA. The CDR3 runs to 15 residues. V lost 5 bases to trimming and J lost 5 bases; unmatched junction nucleotides: 11. The CDR3 coding sequence is TGCAGCGTTTGGACAGGGGGGCGCGGTCGGTATGGCTACACCTTC. Translated: CSVWTGGRGRYGYTF.

The genes are TRBV13 and TRBJ2-2; D possibly corresponds to TRBD2 (5 bases). V was shortened by 1 base and J by 3 bases, with 18 bases between the two germline ends. This CDR3 is 18 amino acids long. The germline CDR1 and CDR2 sequences are PRHDT and FYEKMQ (reference sequence). The CDR3 loop reads CASSLVPVSSGDTGELFF. CDR3 nucleotides: TGTGCCAGCAGCTTAGTCCCGGTCTCTTCCGGGGACACCGGGGAGCTGTTTTTT.

This clone was seen only once. The V gene is TRBV4-1, the J gene TRBJ2-5; D possibly corresponds to TRBD1 (6 bases). Germline assignment: CDR1 MGHRA and CDR2 YSYEKL. With 3 bases removed from V and 4 bases from J, the gap between germline ends came to 9 bases. The CDR3 contains 13 residues. In DNA form, the CDR3 reads TGCGCCAGCAGCCAGGGGGCGAGAGAGACCCAGTACTTC. The encoded protein is CASSQGARETQYF.

The CDR3 spells CASSLATGAADTQYF. The CDR3 DNA sequence: TGTGCCAGCAGCTTGGCAACAGGGGCCGCAGATACGCAGTATTTT. The genes are TRBV7-9 and TRBJ2-3; 7 bases match TRBD1. Germline V gene sequence: CDR1 SEHNR, CDR2 FQNEAQ (reference sequence). The CDR3 runs 15 residues. V shed 3 bases and J 4 bases; nucleotides not matched to a gene: 7.

The rearrangement joins TRBV7-2 to TRBJ2-1; 9 bases map to TRBD1. The CDR3 has 16 residues. Germline V CDR1 and CDR2: SGHTA, FQGNSA. With 4 bases clipped from V and 5 bases from J, the junction kept 9 bases outside the gene matches. In DNA form, the CDR3 reads TGTGCCAGCAGCTCCCGCTCTGGACAGGGGCACAATGAGCAGTTCTTC. It is translated as CASSSRSGQGHNEQFF.

This sequence joins TRBV29-1 and TRBJ2-5; the D gene is possibly TRBD2 (5 bases). V lost 3 bases to trimming and J lost 5 bases, with 13 bases between them. The germline gives CDR1 SQVTM, CDR2 ANQGSEA. CDR3 length: 13 residues. The CDR3 sequence: CSVDGEIVETQYF. In nucleotides, the CDR3 is TGCAGCGTTGACGGGGAGATTGTGGAGACCCAGTACTTC.

The V call is TRBV23-1, the J call TRBJ1-1; weak D call: TRBD1 (5 bases). TRBV23-1 has ORF status, its function being uncertain. V lost 0 bases and J 6 bases, leaving 14 bases between the germline ends. CDR3 size: 15 residues. The CDR3 nucleotides read TGCGCCAGCAGTCAATCAGAAAGAGTAGGGGCTGAAGCTTTCTTT. Amino acid sequence: CASSQSERVGAEAFF.

The chain employs TRBV7-9 and TRBJ2-5; D unresolved. Per the germline V gene, CDR1 is SEHNR and CDR2 is FQNEAQ (reference sequence). The V end lost 3 bases, the J end lost 4 bases, and 9 bases lay between the germline ends. The CDR3 consists of 13 residues. The CDR3 coding sequence is TGTGCCAGCAGCTTTCAGTCCGCAGAGACCCAGTACTTC. Translation gives CASSFQSAETQYF.

This clone was observed a handful of times. This chain joins TRBV28 and TRBJ2-5, with 9 bases lining up with TRBD1. CDR1 and CDR2 (germline): MDHEN, SYDVKM. The CDR3 totals 16 residues. V shed 5 bases, J shed 1 base, and the junction held 8 bases outside the gene matches. The CDR3, as DNA: TGTGCCAGCAGTAGGGCCGGGACAGGGACCCAAGAGACCCAGTACTTC. It codes for CASSRAGTGTQETQYF. The full variable domain, its missing parts supplied by reference TRBV28 and TRBJ2-5, is DVKVTQSSRYLVKRTGEKVFLECVQDMDHENMFWYRQDPGLGLRLIYFSYDVKMKEKGDIPEGYSVSREKKERFSLILESASTNQTSMYLCASSRAGTGTQETQYFGPGTRLLVL.

J is TRBJ1-1 and V is TRBV30, with unresolved D. CDR3 length: 14 amino acids. V lost 0 bases and J lost 11, with 19 bases in between. Germline loops: CDR1 GTSNPN, CDR2 SVGIG (reference sequence). The CDR3 DNA reads as TGTGCCTGGAGTGTTCGAGGCCATCTGCTGAGGGCTTTCTTT. Translation: CAWSVRGHLLRAFF.

The J gene is TRBJ2-3, the V gene TRBV6-5; possible D gene TRBD2, 5 bases. The CDR3 sequence is 14 residues long. V was trimmed by 6 bases and J by 0 bases, leaving 10 bases between them. Germline lookup yields CDR1 MNHEY and CDR2 SVGAGI. The CDR3 DNA follows: TGTGCCAGCAGGCGAGCGGAAAGCACAGATACGCAGTATTTT. Protein sequence: CASRRAESTDTQYF.

The chain recombines TRBV18 with TRBJ1-3, with 9 nucleotides matching TRBD1. V dropped 2 bases and J dropped 5; count of bases not matched to a gene: 4. Germline lookup yields CDR1 KGHSH and CDR2 LQKENI. The CDR3 runs 15 residues. CDR3 in DNA: TGTGCCAGCTCACCAGAACAGGGGGCTAGAAACACCATATATTTT. Translating it yields CASSPEQGARNTIYF.

The V call is TRBV13, the J call TRBJ1-1; no clear D. V was trimmed by 3 bases and J by 7 bases, leaving 12 bases between them. Germline-derived CDR1 and CDR2 are PRHDT and FYEKMQ (reference sequence). CDR3 length equals 13 residues. Here the CDR3 DNA reads TGTGCCAGCAGCTTCGCCTCGGCGGGTGAAGCTTTCTTT. Translating gives CASSFASAGEAFF.

V usage is TRBV4-1 and J usage is TRBJ2-1; 7 bases match TRBD2. The ends lost 4 bases at V and 5 bases at J; junction bases unmatched: 2. CDR3 length: 13 residues. The germline CDR1 and CDR2 sequences are MGHRA and YSYEKL. In DNA form, the CDR3 reads TGCGCCAGCAGCCCGCGGGGGAACAATGAGCAGTTCTTC. This gives the protein CASSPRGNNEQFF.

The V gene is TRBV7-2, the J gene TRBJ1-5; the D gene is possibly TRBD1 (6 bases). The CDR3 sequence is 15 residues long. Deletions cut 1 base from V and 3 bases from J, with 10 bases between. Looked up from germline, CDR1 is SGHTA and CDR2 is FQGNSA. This chain's CDR3 is CASSLVGQYNQPQHF. CDR3 DNA: TGTGCCAGCAGCTTAGTTGGACAGTACAATCAGCCCCAGCATTTT.